This TCR beta chain was recorded in a study of blood T cells in healthy people across ages. Healthy Caucasians from Russia aged roughly 6 to 95 served as donors. Per individual sample, total RNA of at least 5 micrograms was extracted. Only one count was recorded for this clonotype. Losses at the gene ends were 4 bases for V and 5 bases for J; bases not matched to a gene: 7. This CDR3 is 13 amino acids long. The germline CDR1 and CDR2 sequences are SQVTM and ANQGSEA. Next came a second PCR, run for roughly 7 to 12 cycles, which used a sample-barcoded 5' primer along with a J-beta primer mix. Each CDR3 protein is one row after TCRdb ran MiXCR on the 5' RACE reads. The sample includes about 1.4 million distinct CDR3 sequences, around 55% seen only once; the top ten take under 8.5%.

This clonotype originated in a man aged 18 to 29 in good health. Sequencing was performed on blood. The J gene is TRBJ1-1, the V gene TRBV29-1; 7 positions match TRBD1. In DNA form, the CDR3 reads TGCAGCGTTGCGAGGGGGCCTGGGACTGAAGCTTTCTTT. This gives the protein CSVARGPGTEAFF.